This TCR beta chain was obtained from a study of CD8 T cells in Susac syndrome. General observations from the study: As acknowledged by the study, its TCR sequencing and HLA analysis included a relatively small number of individuals.

Peripheral blood CD8+ and CD4+ T cells were profiled by TCR beta sequencing. FACS enriched CD8+ TEMRA cells, while bulk CD8+ and CD4+ were negatively isolated. For this clonotype: Its cognate antigen is unknown.

Trimming cost V 6 bases and J 7 bases; bases outside gene matches: 8. The V gene's germline CDR1 is KGHSH and CDR2 LQKENI. The CDR3 runs to 14 residues. With random hexamers, reverse transcription was performed on roughly 0.45 to 1 ug of RNA. Across 54 Vbeta and 13 Jbeta, immunoSEQ multiplex PCR amplified TCR beta CDR3. TCRdb reanalysed the immunoSEQ multiplex PCR reads using MiXCR and keeps one entry per CDR3 protein. The data hold approximately 120,000 distinct CDR3 sequences, with 90% to 95% observed a single time. This chain joins TRBV18 and TRBJ2-7; 11 nucleotides align to TRBD2. The specimen sequenced was CD4+ T cells from PBMCs. The TCR sequence derives from a human donor in good health. The CDR3, as DNA: TGTGCCAGCTCCTCCGGGACTAGCGGTATAGAGCAGTACTTC. Its protein product is CASSSGTSGIEQYF.